This entry is about one T cell receptor beta chain. Its antigen remains unknown. The source of the sample is a study of OX40 agonist ivuxolimab in advanced cancers. For the study at large: The patients' treatment was ivuxolimab, an agonistic anti-OX40 (CD134) antibody. Eligibility admitted prior anti-PD-1, anti-PD-L1 or anti-CTLA-4 therapy; around 42% had some. Study-level points and caveats: CD4+ and CD8+ T cells in blood underwent clonal expansion by week 6 at 0.1 to 3.0 mg/kg. The mean number of expanded clones was higher in CD8+ T cells than in CD4+.

The trim removed 3 bases at V and 4 bases at J, leaving 2 bases unmatched. The germline V gene encodes CDR1 SGDLS and CDR2 YYNGEE. The CDR3 extends over 15 amino acids. Data came from immunoSEQ multiplex PCR; TCRdb stores just in-frame clones and leaves some out. The sample has 60,000 to 70,000 clones; roughly 80% are singletons. The chain joins TRBV9 to TRBJ2-1; 12 bases are shared with TRBD2. The sequence came from an adult with an advanced solid tumor such as melanoma, head and neck, liver or kidney cancer. The sequences come from CD4+ or CD8+ T cells sorted from blood, collected in a trial of the OX40 agonist ivuxolimab. The CDR3 spells CASSGLAGGYNEQFF. The CDR3, as DNA: TGTGCCAGCAGCGGGCTAGCGGGGGGGTACAATGAGCAGTTCTTC.